The 12 T cell receptor beta chains listed next were all sequenced from one sample in a study of tumor-infiltrating lymphocytes in primary liver carcinoma. The roughly 17-31 mg bulk tissue piece was not sorted before simultaneous RNA and DNA extraction. With a constant-region primer, TCR beta cDNA was made from about 0.55 ug of total RNA. A slightly modified ARM-PCR protocol with three nested multiplex PCR rounds produced these TCR beta libraries. Use of TRBV1-TRBV30 forward primers with a C-beta reverse primer characterized the first two PCR rounds, which lasted nine to eleven cycles each. In TCRdb, the multiplex PCR reads were re-called with MiXCR into one record per CDR3 protein. The table includes approximately 120,000 distinct CDR3 sequences, 55% to 75% detected once. Sequenced sample: liver tumor tissue from sampling region 3. Indicated subset: tumor region T3, left-lateral pole. Receptors originate from a woman aged 60 to 75 with primary liver carcinoma and hepatitis B virus infection.

Worth noting for this clonotype: A much larger clone lies a single base off, so this may be a read error. V and J are TRBV12-3 or TRBV12-4 and TRBJ1-5; no clear D. CDR3 length: 13 residues. CDR3 sequence: CVSSLVGNQSQHF. The CDR3 region has the DNA TGTGTCAGCAGTTTAGTAGGAAATCAGTCCCAGCATTTT.

Comments on this clonotype: A junction boundary mismatches the germline segment, possibly from a read error. The chain combines TRBV11-2 with TRBJ1-1, with D possibly matching TRBD1 (5 bases). The V gene's germline CDR1 is SGHAT and CDR2 FQNNGV. The CDR3 spans 15 residues. CDR3: CVSTQEPGPNTEAFF. The CDR3, as DNA: TGTGTCAGCACCCAGGAGCCGGGGCCGAACACTGAAGCTTTCTTT.

This clonotype has a single count. A much more abundant neighbour one base away suggests this may be a read error. The chain recombines TRBV6-5 with TRBJ2-7; TRBD2 matches 10 bases. The CDR3 runs 13 residues. J lost 6 bases, V lost 8 bases, and 7 bases had no gene match. The germline gives CDR1 MNHEY, CDR2 SVGAGI. In DNA form, the CDR3 reads TGTGCCAGCGTCTCTAGCGGGAGTATCGAGCAGTACTTC. Translating it yields CASVSSGSIEQYF.

The sample holds one count of this clonotype. The genes are TRBV11-2 and TRBJ2-5; TRBD1 matches at 8 bases. The length of the CDR3 is 15 residues. Germline-derived CDR1 and CDR2 are SGHAT and FQNNGV. The V gene end was trimmed by 5 bases and the J gene end by 7 bases; junction bases not matched to a gene: 12. In DNA form, the CDR3 reads TGTGCCAGCAGCCCGACGACAGGGGTGGGAGGGACCCAGTACTTC. Translation: CASSPTTGVGGTQYF.

Note on this clonotype: The junction departs from germline at one end; a sequencing error may be responsible. This sequence joins TRBV11-2 and TRBJ1-4; D unresolved. Per germline, CDR1 SGHAT and CDR2 FQNNGV. The CDR3 runs to 15 residues. The CDR3: CTSSSRTGRNEKLFF. The CDR3 coding sequence is TGTACCAGCAGCTCGCGAACCGGACGAAATGAAAAACTGTTTTTT.

By sample fraction, this clonotype is medium-sized (0.01 to 0.1%). The rearrangement uses TRBV11-2 and TRBJ2-5; D possibly corresponds to TRBD2 (6 bases). V lost 2 bases and J 2 bases, leaving 12 bases between the germline ends. CDR3 length: 15 residues. CDR1 and CDR2 from the germline V gene are SGHAT and FQNNGV. The DNA for the CDR3 is TGTGCCAGCAGCTTACGACTAGTACGGCAAGAGACCCAGTACTTC. Encoded protein: CASSLRLVRQETQYF.

Many counts were recorded for this clonotype. The chain carries TRBV6-1 and TRBJ1-5; D perhaps matches TRBD1 (5 bases). There are 13 residues in the CDR3. CDR1 is MNHNS and CDR2 is SASEGT in the germline V gene. The ends were cut back, 6 bases at V and 5 bases at J, with 11 bases in the middle. CDR3 amino acids: CASRKRGYQPQHF. Here the CDR3 DNA reads TGTGCCAGCAGAAAAAGGGGATATCAGCCCCAGCATTTT.

As concerns this clonotype: A clone one base away is much larger, so this may be a read error. The gene calls are TRBV6-5 and TRBJ2-3; 8 bases are a match to TRBD2. Germline CDR1 reads MNHEY; CDR2 reads SVGAGI. CDR3 length: 16 residues. Written as DNA, the CDR3 is TGTGTCAGCAGTTACTCAGCTAGCGGGCACACAGATACGCAGTATTTT. It codes for CVSSYSASGHTDTQYF.

This clonotype was observed once. The junction differs from germline at one of its ends, possibly a read error. CDR3 protein: CASSRPSNNSPPHF. The DNA for the CDR3 is TGTGCCAGCAGTCGGCCCTCCAATAATTCACCCCCCCACTTT. This rearrangement joins TRBV6-6 to TRBJ1-6; no reliable D call. Germline CDR1 and CDR2: MNHNY and SVGAGI (reference sequence). There are 14 residues in the CDR3.

This clonotype was recorded at least ten times. J is TRBJ2-1 and V is TRBV6-1; 11 nucleotides agree with TRBD1. With V trimmed by 4 bases and J by 6 bases, 11 bases remained unmatched. CDR1 and CDR2 (germline): MNHNS, SASEGT. The CDR3 is 17 residues long. Here the CDR3 reads CASSVFGGTGGFNEQFF. CDR3 DNA sequence: TGTGCCAGCAGTGTTTTCGGAGGGACAGGGGGATTCAATGAGCAGTTCTTC.

This clonotype has a handful of counts. The conserved phenylalanine or tryptophan is not found at the CDR3 terminus, so this likely reflects a read error. This chain links TRBV5-4 with TRBJ2-1; 12 bases fit TRBD2. The CDR3 totals 15 residues. CDR1 is SGHNT, CDR2 YYREEE, per germline (reference sequence). CDR3 coding DNA: TGCGCCAGCAGCTCACGGACTAGCGGGGCGGGTGAGCAGTTCCTC. It yields the protein CASSSRTSGAGEQFL.

This chain links TRBV20-1 with TRBJ2-7, with D perhaps TRBD1 (6 bases). Per the germline V gene, CDR1 is DFQATT and CDR2 is SNEGSKA (reference sequence). The length of the CDR3 is 15 residues. Trimming pared 7 bases from V and 1 base from J, leaving 20 bases between. The CDR3 bases are TGCAGTGTTACTACGGGACATTCTTTATCCTACGAGCAGTACTTC. It yields the protein CSVTTGHSLSYEQYF.